The subject of this entry is one T cell receptor beta chain. This clone was observed a handful of times. It lacks a known antigen. One base away there is no much larger clone; base qualities are not given. The intended sense of this specimen's time point label: week 35, safety follow-up. Every vaccine dose consisted of 300 ug of a 20-mer mutant IDH1 peptide in Montanide, administered subcutaneously together with topical imiquimod. Eight vaccinations were administered to patients in weeks 1, 3, 5, 7, 11, 15, 19 and 23, corresponding to visits V03 through V10. Donors had newly diagnosed WHO grade 3 or 4 IDH1-mutant astrocytomas with loss of nuclear ATRX. The samples were drawn from NOA16, a multicentre, single-arm, open-label phase I trial in Germany that tested a mutant IDH1 peptide vaccine in humans for the first time. Genomic DNA for TCRB sequencing was isolated from EDTA blood with the DNeasy Blood and Tissue Kit.

The source of the sample is a study of a mutant IDH1 vaccine in newly diagnosed glioma (dated by TCRdb to the early 2020s). Context from the whole study: Vaccination was initiated 4-6 weeks after radiotherapy alone, or concurrently with temozolomide cycles in the chemotherapy-containing groups. The week-35 safety follow-up took place at visit V12, and the week-47 end of study took place at visit V13. Prior to enrollment, patients had been given standard therapy consisting of radiotherapy alone, temozolomide alone, or radiochemotherapy with temozolomide, with the combination given to most patients. Peripheral blood was drawn at six visits: V03 (baseline), V05, V07, V10, V12 and V13. For exploratory analyses, 25 treated patients had longitudinal TCRB deep sequencing done wherever samples were available. The approximately 32 treated patients were roughly 62% male and roughly 40% female, with a mean age of approximately 40 years. Summary of the overall study and its limitations: Availability determined which PBMC samples were chosen for TCRB deep sequencing. Changes in the top peripheral T cell clonotypes picked up by TCRB sequencing did not appear to be linked to pseudoprogression. Vaccine-induced immune responses across multiple MHC alleles were detected in 93.3% of patients. According to the authors, sample limitations meant that analyses of patient blood samples could not be reproduced.

Counted from cysteine to phenylalanine, this CDR3 has 17 amino acids. The entry retains the CDR3 DNA only, 51 bases that are in frame from base 1. CDR1 and CDR2 are read off the germline V gene as ENHRY and SYGVKD. Germline trimming: 10 bases from V, 2 bases from J; junction bases outside gene matches: 18. The library came from the immunoSEQ multiplex PCR assay. Following the manufacturer's protocol, the hsTCRB Kit was used to amplify rearranged TCR beta chain sequences. TCRB libraries were sequenced on an Illumina MiSeq. As for the authors' bioinformatics: Demultiplexing, trimming and gene mapping were performed with the kit vendor's proprietary platform. The table was pulled from immuneACCESS by TCRdb, which kept in-frame rearrangements only. Such tables lose some clones; where checked, under half of the loss comes from unresolved V genes, and the rest has no known cause. That table is the source of V, J and clone size, and D and trimming were worked out from the DNA. This sample comprises 60,000 to 65,000 clones, about four fifths of them detected only once. Less than 7% of the sample is taken by the ten largest.

Sample: PBMCs, taken from a glioma patient whose treatment included an IDH1 peptide vaccine. The TCR originated in a man aged 35-49 years with glioma. The sequence is built from TRBV10-3 and TRBJ2-3; the junction holds 7 bases that match TRBD1. The CDR3 loop reads CATVVAQGSPHTDTQYF. The DNA sequence follows: TGTGCCACCGTGGTGGCACAGGGGTCCCCCCACACAGATACGCAGTATTTT.